This note documents a single T cell receptor beta chain sequence. Produced via immunoSEQ multiplex PCR; TCRdb's table is partial and in-frame only. The profile shows more than 550,000 clones, just under 75% of them singletons. These data originate in a study of shared clonotypes between healthy human individuals. Germline V lookup: CDR1 MDHEN, CDR2 SYDVKM. Trimming cost V 2 bases and J 0 bases, with 11 bases left between them. This CDR3 contains 15 residues. Sequencing was performed on memory CD4+ T cells sorted from blood. As to subset: CD45RA-negative fraction. The TCR was taken from a woman in her 30s in good health. The chain carries TRBV28 and TRBJ2-7, with a possible D match to TRBD2 (6 bases). CDR3 in amino acids: CASSLAGPSSYEQYF. The CDR3 DNA reads TGTGCCAGCAGTTTAGCGGGACCTAGCTCCTACGAGCAGTACTTC.